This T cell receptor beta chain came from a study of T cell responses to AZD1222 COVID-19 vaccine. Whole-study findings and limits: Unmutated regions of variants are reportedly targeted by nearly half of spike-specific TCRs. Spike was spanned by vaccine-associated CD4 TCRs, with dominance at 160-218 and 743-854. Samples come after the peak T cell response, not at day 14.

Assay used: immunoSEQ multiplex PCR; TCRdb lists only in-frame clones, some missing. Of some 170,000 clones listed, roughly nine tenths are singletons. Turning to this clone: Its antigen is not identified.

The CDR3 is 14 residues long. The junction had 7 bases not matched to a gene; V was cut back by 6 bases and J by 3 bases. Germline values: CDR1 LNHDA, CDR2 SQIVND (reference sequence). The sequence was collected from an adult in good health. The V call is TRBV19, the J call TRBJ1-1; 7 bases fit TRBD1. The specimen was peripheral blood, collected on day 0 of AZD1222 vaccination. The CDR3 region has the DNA TGTGCCAGTAGGCGTACAGGGGTGGACACTGAAGCTTTCTTT. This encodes CASRRTGVDTEAFF.